This T cell receptor (beta chain) comes out of a study of blood T cell repertoires in COVID-19. Study in general: Whether acute or convalescent, the COVID-19 samples came from the United States, Italy and Spain. T cells, B-cell-depleted T cells, or PBMCs supplied cDNA or gDNA.

Per the original methods: Estimates of nucleated cell counts were drawn from the amplification of reference gene primers. Assay: immunoSEQ multiplex PCR; the TCRdb copy retains only in-frame clones and omits some. V, J and clone size reflect that table, while D and trimming were determined from the DNA. The profile shows about 240,000 clones, around 86% of them singletons. Sequencing was performed on peripheral blood. The receptor was derived from a woman aged 55-70 years with active or convalescent COVID-19.

The CDR3 DNA follows: TGCGCCAGCACATCCGCCGGGGTGGGTGCCGCGGGCGAGCAGTACTTC. Amino acid sequence: CASTSAGVGAAGEQYF. The genes are TRBV5-1 and TRBJ2-7; tentatively, D is TRBD2 (5 bases). The CDR3 runs 16 residues. Trimming removed 6 bases from V and 6 bases from J, with 25 bases in between. Germline V gives CDR1 SGHRS, CDR2 YFSETQ.